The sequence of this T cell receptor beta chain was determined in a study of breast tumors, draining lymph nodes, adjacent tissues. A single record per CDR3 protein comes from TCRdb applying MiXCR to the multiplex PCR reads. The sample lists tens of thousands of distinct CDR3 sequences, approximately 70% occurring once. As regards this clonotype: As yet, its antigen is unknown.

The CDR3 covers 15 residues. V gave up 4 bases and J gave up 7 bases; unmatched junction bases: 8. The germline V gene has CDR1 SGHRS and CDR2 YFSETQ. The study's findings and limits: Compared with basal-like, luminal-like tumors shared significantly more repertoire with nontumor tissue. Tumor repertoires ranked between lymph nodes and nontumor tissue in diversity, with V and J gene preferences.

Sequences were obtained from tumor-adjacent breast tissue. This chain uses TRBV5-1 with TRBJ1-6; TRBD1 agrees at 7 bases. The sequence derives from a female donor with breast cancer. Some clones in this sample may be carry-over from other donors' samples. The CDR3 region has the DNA TGCGCCAGCAGCCTAAGGACAGGTCAAAATTCACCCCTCCACTTT. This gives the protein CASSLRTGQNSPLHF. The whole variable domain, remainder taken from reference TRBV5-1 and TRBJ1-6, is KAGVTQTPRYLIKTRGQQVTLSCSPISGHRSVSWYQQTPGQGLQFLFEYFSETQRNKGNFPGRFSGRQFSNSRSEMNVSTLELGDSALYLCASSLRTGQNSPLHFGNGTRLTVT.